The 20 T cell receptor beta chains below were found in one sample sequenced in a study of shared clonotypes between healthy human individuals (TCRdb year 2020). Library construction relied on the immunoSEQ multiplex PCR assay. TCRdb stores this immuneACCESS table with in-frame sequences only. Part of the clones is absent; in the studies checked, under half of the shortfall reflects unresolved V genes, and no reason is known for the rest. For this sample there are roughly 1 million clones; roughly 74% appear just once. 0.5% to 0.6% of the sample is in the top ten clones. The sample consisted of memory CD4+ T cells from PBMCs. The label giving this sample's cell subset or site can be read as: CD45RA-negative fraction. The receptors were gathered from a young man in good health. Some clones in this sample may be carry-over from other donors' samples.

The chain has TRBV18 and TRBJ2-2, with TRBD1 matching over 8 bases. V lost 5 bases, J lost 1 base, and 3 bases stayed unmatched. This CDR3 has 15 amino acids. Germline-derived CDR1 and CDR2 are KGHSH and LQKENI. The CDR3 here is CASSTGTGNTGELFF. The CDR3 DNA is TGTGCCAGCTCAACCGGGACAGGGAACACCGGGGAGCTGTTTTTT.

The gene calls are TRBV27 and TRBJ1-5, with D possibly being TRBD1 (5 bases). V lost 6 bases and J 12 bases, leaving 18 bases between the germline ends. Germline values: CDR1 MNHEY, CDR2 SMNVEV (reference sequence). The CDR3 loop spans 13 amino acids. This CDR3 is CASSYYRWGLQHF. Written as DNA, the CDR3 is TGTGCCAGCAGCTATTATAGGTGGGGCCTCCAGCATTTT.

The CDR3 is CAWDRILNTMNTEAFF. The CDR3 nucleotides are TGTGCCTGGGACCGAATACTAAACACTATGAACACTGAAGCTTTCTTT. The chain carries TRBV30 and TRBJ1-1, with D uncertain. Germline V gene sequence: CDR1 GTSNPN, CDR2 SVGIG (reference sequence). Trimming pared 5 bases from V and 0 bases from J, leaving 19 bases between. The CDR3 contains 16 residues. The full variable domain, completed using reference TRBV30 and TRBJ1-1, is SQTIHQWPATLVQPVGSPLSLECTVEGTSNPNLYWYRQAAGRGLQLLFYSVGIGQISSEVPQNLSASRPQDRQFILSSKKLLLSDSGFYLCAWDRILNTMNTEAFFGQGTRLTVV.

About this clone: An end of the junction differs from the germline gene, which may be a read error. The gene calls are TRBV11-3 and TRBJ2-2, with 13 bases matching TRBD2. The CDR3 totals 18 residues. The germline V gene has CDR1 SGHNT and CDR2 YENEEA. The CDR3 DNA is TGTGCCAGCAGCTTAGAATGGACTAGCGGGAGTATAACCGGGGAGTTGTTTTTT. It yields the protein CASSLEWTSGSITGELFF.

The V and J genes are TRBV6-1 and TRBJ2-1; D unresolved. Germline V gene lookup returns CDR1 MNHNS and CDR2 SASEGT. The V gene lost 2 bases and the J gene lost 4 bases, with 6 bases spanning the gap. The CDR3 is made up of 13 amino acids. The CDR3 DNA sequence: TGTGCCAGCAGTGAATCCCATTACAATGAGCAGTTCTTC. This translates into CASSESHYNEQFF.

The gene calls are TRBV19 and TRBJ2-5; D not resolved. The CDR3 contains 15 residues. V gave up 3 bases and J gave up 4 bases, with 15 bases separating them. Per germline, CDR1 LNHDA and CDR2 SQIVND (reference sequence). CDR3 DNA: TGTGCCAGTAGTATGGTTAAAGGGTGGAGAGAGACCCAGTACTTC. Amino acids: CASSMVKGWRETQYF. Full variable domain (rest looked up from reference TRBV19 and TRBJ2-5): DGGITQSPKYLFRKEGQNVTLSCEQNLNHDAMYWYRQDPGQGLRLIYYSQIVNDFQKGDIAEGYSVSREKKESFPLTVTSAQKNPTAFYLCASSMVKGWRETQYFGPGTRLLVL.

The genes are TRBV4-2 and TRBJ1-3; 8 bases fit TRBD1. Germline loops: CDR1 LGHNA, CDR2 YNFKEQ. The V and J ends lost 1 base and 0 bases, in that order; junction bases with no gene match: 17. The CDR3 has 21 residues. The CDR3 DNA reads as TGTGCCAGCAGCCAAGTACAGACAGGGGTGTCAGGGGGAATCTCTGGAAACACCATATATTTT. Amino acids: CASSQVQTGVSGGISGNTIYF.

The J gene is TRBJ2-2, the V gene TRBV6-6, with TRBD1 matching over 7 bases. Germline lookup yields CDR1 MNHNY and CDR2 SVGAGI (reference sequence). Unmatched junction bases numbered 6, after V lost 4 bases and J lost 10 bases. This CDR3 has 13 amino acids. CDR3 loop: CASSFGTAAELFF. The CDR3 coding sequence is TGTGCCAGCAGTTTCGGGACAGCGGCGGAGCTGTTTTTT.

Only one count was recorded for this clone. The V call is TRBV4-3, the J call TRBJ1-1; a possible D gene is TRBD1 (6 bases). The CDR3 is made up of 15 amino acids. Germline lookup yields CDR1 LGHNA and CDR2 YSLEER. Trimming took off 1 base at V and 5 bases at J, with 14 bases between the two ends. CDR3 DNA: TGCGCCAGCAGCCAAGCTGGGGGCGGGTATACTGAAGCTTTCTTT. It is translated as CASSQAGGGYTEAFF.

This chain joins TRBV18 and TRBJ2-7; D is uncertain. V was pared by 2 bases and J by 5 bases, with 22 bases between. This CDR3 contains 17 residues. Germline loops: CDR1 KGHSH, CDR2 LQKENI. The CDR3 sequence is CASSPIPSGLPPHEQYF. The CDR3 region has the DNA TGTGCCAGCTCACCAATCCCATCCGGGCTCCCTCCCCACGAGCAGTACTTC. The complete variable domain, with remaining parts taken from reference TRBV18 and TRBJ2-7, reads NAGVMQNPRHLVRRRGQEARLRCSPMKGHSHVYWYRQLPEEGLKFMVYLQKENIIDESGMPKERFSAEFPKEGPSILRIQQVVRGDSAAYFCASSPIPSGLPPHEQYFGPGTRLTVT.

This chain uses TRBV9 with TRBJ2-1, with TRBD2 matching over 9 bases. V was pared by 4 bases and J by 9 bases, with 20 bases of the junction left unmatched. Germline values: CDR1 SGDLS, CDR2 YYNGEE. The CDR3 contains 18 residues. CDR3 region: CASSPSAGGPSMLLEQFF. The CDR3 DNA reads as TGTGCCAGCAGCCCTAGTGCGGGAGGGCCAAGTATGCTGCTTGAGCAGTTCTTC.

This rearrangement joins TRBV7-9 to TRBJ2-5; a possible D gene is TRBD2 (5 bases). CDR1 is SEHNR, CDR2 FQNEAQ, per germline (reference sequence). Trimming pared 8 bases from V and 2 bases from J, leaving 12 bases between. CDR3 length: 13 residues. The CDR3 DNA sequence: TGTGCCAGCGCCGCCCGAGGGCAAGAGACCCAGTACTTC. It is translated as CASAARGQETQYF.

The CDR3, as DNA: TGCGCCAGCAGCTCGGCTAGCGGGGCAATCACAGATACGCAGTATTTT. Its translation: CASSSASGAITDTQYF. V is TRBV5-1 and J is TRBJ2-3; TRBD2 aligns across 9 bases. Trimming removed 3 bases from V and 2 bases from J; junction bases left unmatched: 7. The CDR3 length is 16 residues. Germline V CDR1 and CDR2: SGHRS, YFSETQ. Complete variable domain (other parts from reference TRBV5-1 and TRBJ2-3): KAGVTQTPRYLIKTRGQQVTLSCSPISGHRSVSWYQQTPGQGLQFLFEYFSETQRNKGNFPGRFSGRQFSNSRSEMNVSTLELGDSALYLCASSSASGAITDTQYFGPGTRLTVL.

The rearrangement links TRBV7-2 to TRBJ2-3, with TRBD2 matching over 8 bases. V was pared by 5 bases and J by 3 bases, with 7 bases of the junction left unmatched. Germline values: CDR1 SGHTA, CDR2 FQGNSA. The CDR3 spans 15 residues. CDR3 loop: CASSTSGGETDTQYF. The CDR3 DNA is TGTGCCAGCAGCACTAGCGGAGGAGAGACAGATACGCAGTATTTT.

CDR3 nucleotide sequence: TGTGCCAGCACCACTCCCGGGAGTCACAATGAGCAGTTCTTC. Translating gives CASTTPGSHNEQFF. The gene calls are TRBV28 and TRBJ2-1, with D perhaps TRBD2 (6 bases). The germline gives CDR1 MDHEN, CDR2 SYDVKM. The CDR3 totals 14 residues. With 7 bases removed from V and 5 bases from J, the gap between germline ends came to 15 bases.

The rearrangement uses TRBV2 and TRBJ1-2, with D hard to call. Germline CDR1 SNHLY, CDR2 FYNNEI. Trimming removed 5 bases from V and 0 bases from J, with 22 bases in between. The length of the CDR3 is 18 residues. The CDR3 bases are TGTGCCAGCAGTTCCCTCCGGGCCAAGCCGCAATCTAACTATGGCTACACCTTC. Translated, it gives CASSSLRAKPQSNYGYTF. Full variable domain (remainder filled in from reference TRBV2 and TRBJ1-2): EPEVTQTPSHQVTQMGQEVILRCVPISNHLYFYWYRQILGQKVEFLVSFYNNEISEKSEIFDDQFSVERPDGSNFTLKIRSTKLEDSAMYFCASSSLRAKPQSNYGYTFGSGTRLTVV.

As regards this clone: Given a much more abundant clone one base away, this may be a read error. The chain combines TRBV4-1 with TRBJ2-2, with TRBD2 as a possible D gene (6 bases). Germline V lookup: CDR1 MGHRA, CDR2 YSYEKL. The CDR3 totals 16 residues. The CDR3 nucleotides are TGCGCCAGCAGGGATCTAGGCTCCCTGAACACCGGGGGGCTGTTTTTT. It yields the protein CASRDLGSLNTGGLFF.

The CDR3, as DNA: TGCGCCAGCAGCCTCTCCGACCTTTACAATGAGCAGTTCTTC. As protein: CASSLSDLYNEQFF. The J gene is TRBJ2-1, the V gene TRBV5-1; D unclear. The CDR3 has 14 residues. V lost 4 bases and J lost 4, with 12 bases in between. Per germline, CDR1 SGHRS and CDR2 YFSETQ. Together with reference TRBV5-1 and TRBJ2-1, the CDR3 gives the full variable domain: KAGVTQTPRYLIKTRGQQVTLSCSPISGHRSVSWYQQTPGQGLQFLFEYFSETQRNKGNFPGRFSGRQFSNSRSEMNVSTLELGDSALYLCASSLSDLYNEQFFGPGTRLTVL.

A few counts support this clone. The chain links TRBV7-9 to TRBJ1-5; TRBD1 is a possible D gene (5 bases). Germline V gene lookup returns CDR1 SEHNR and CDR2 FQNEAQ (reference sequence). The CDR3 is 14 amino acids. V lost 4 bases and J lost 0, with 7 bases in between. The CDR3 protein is CASSSQGSNQPQHF. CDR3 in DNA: TGTGCCAGCAGCTCCCAGGGTAGCAATCAGCCCCAGCATTTT.

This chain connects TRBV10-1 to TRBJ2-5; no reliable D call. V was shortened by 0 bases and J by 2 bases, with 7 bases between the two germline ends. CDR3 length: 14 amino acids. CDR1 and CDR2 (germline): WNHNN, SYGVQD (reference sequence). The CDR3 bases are TGCGCCAGCAGTGAGTCCGGCAGTCAAGAGACCCAGTACTTC. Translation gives CASSESGSQETQYF.